Listed below are T cell receptor beta chains from one sample, sequenced in a study of regulatory T cells in long-lasting Graves disease. TCRdb recomputed calls from the multiplex PCR reads with MiXCR, one row per CDR3 protein. Seen here are hundreds of thousands of distinct CDR3 sequences, roughly a fifth observed once, and the top ten hold 13% to 15%. The material was peripheral blood mononuclear cells (PBMCs), obtained when the disease was refractory, from a patient treated with antithyroid drugs. The receptors originated from a female donor with Graves disease. The CDR3 runs from the conserved cysteine through the conserved F or W. A D gene is named only where the DNA matches it firmly. The size field is filled for only some rows; it gives once, few, many or a size class.

length: 16; V: TRBV12-3/TRBV12-4; J: TRBJ2-2; size: many; D: .; CDR3: CASNWGTSSNTGELFF; DNA: TGTGCCAGCAACTGGGGGACAAGCTCGAACACCGGGGAGCTGTTTTTT
length: 15; V: TRBV5-1; J: TRBJ2-7; size: many; D: .; CDR3: CASSWRAGNPYEQYF; DNA: TGCGCCAGCAGCTGGAGAGCGGGTAACCCCTACGAGCAGTACTTC
length: 13; V: TRBV20-1; J: TRBJ1-3; size: .; D: .; CDR3: CSATQGTGNTIYF; DNA: TGCAGTGCTACCCAGGGGACTGGAAACACCATATATTTT
length: 15; V: TRBV28; J: TRBJ1-1; size: few; D: .; CDR3: CASTVGGTLNTEAFF; DNA: TGTGCCAGCACCGTTGGTGGGACACTGAACACTGAAGCTTTCTTT
length: 17; V: TRBV28; J: TRBJ1-5; size: many; D: .; CDR3: CASSLQPLRSLNQPQHF; DNA: TGTGCCAGCAGTTTGCAGCCGCTCCGATCCCTCAATCAGCCCCAGCATTTT
length: 15; V: TRBV19; J: TRBJ2-7; size: .; D: .; CDR3: CAGTIWDWSSYEQYF; DNA: TGTGCCGGGACCATTTGGGACTGGAGCTCCTACGAGCAGTACTTC
length: 15; V: TRBV27; J: TRBJ1-1; size: .; D: TRBD1; CDR3: CASSSRDRVNTEAFF; DNA: TGTGCCAGCAGTTCCCGGGACAGGGTGAACACTGAAGCTTTCTTT
length: 14; V: TRBV19; J: TRBJ1-5; size: many; D: .; CDR3: CASSRGGSNQPQHF; DNA: TGTGCCAGCAGCAGGGGAGGAAGCAATCAGCCCCAGCATTTT
length: 15; V: TRBV27; J: TRBJ1-1; size: .; D: .; CDR3: CASSPDSGSNTEAFF; DNA: TGTGCCAGCAGTCCGGACTCGGGATCGAACACTGAAGCTTTCTTT
length: 15; V: TRBV7-9; J: TRBJ2-5; size: many; D: TRBD1; CDR3: CASSLGQGNRETQYF; DNA: TGTGCCAGCAGCTTGGGACAGGGAAATCGAGAGACCCAGTACTTC
length: 16; V: TRBV27; J: TRBJ2-3; size: many; D: .; CDR3: CASSPHGREDTDTQYF; DNA: TGTGCCAGCAGTCCCCATGGCAGGGAGGACACAGATACGCAGTATTTT
length: 15; V: TRBV28; J: TRBJ2-7; size: many; D: TRBD2; CDR3: CASSFSTPGGYEQYF; DNA: TGTGCCAGCAGTTTCTCGACCCCGGGAGGGTACGAGCAGTACTTC
length: 13; V: TRBV27; J: TRBJ1-2; size: many; D: .; CDR3: CASSSGLSYGYTF; DNA: TGTGCCAGCAGTTCTGGTTTGAGCTATGGCTACACCTTC
length: 12; V: TRBV20-1; J: TRBJ1-4; size: once; D: .; CDR3: CSVPGPNEKLFF; DNA: TGCAGTGTTCCAGGCCCTAATGAAAAACTGTTTTTT
length: 13; V: TRBV7-2; J: TRBJ1-6; size: .; D: .; CDR3: CASSLDRLSPLHF; DNA: TGTGCCAGCAGCTTAGACCGTCTCTCACCCCTCCACTTT
length: 15; V: TRBV11-2; J: TRBJ2-7; size: many; D: TRBD2; CDR3: CASSPNLAGGLEQYF; DNA: TGTGCCAGCAGCCCTAATCTAGCGGGAGGGCTCGAGCAGTACTTC
length: 16; V: TRBV12-3/TRBV12-4; J: TRBJ1-4; size: few; D: .; CDR3: CASSLGDLQFEEKLFF; DNA: TGTGCCAGCAGTTTGGGGGATCTGCAGTTTGAAGAAAAACTGTTTTTT
length: 16; V: TRBV5-4; J: TRBJ2-5; size: many; D: .; CDR3: CASSSPPGGGVETQYF; DNA: TGTGCCAGCAGCTCTCCCCCCGGGGGCGGAGTGGAGACCCAGTACTTC
length: 16; V: TRBV20-1; J: TRBJ2-5; size: .; D: TRBD2; CDR3: CSARPTRTSDQETQYF; DNA: TGCAGTGCTAGGCCTACTCGGACTAGCGACCAAGAGACCCAGTACTTC
length: 16; V: TRBV6-1; J: TRBJ2-4; size: many; D: .; CDR3: CASSLQGTGPKNIQYF; DNA: TGTGCCAGCAGCCTTCAGGGAACAGGGCCCAAAAACATTCAGTACTTC
length: 15; V: TRBV20-1; J: TRBJ2-7; size: .; D: TRBD2; CDR3: CSASAGEGRLGEQYF; DNA: TGCAGTGCTAGTGCCGGGGAGGGCCGATTAGGCGAGCAGTACTTC
length: 14; V: TRBV5-6; J: TRBJ1-3; size: .; D: .; CDR3: CASSSLRGGNTIYF; DNA: TGTGCCAGCAGCTCCCTTCGAGGTGGAAACACCATATATTTT
length: 15; V: TRBV15; J: TRBJ2-7; size: .; D: TRBD1; CDR3: CATSTGTGISYEQYF; DNA: TGTGCCACCAGCACTGGGACAGGGATCTCCTACGAGCAGTACTTC
length: 15; V: TRBV27; J: TRBJ2-7; size: many; D: TRBD2; CDR3: CASSLSRGGLKNQYF; DNA: TGTGCCAGCAGTCTGTCACGGGGGGGGCTGAAGAACCAGTACTTC
length: 15; V: TRBV6-1; J: TRBJ1-5; size: many; D: .; CDR3: CASSPMRSSNQPQHF; DNA: TGTGCCAGCAGTCCCATGCGCAGTAGCAATCAGCCCCAGCATTTT
length: 16; V: TRBV19; J: TRBJ2-4; size: .; D: .; CDR3: CASSIYGRGAKNIQYF; DNA: TGTGCCAGTAGTATATACGGAAGAGGGGCCAAAAACATTCAGTACTTC
length: 16; V: TRBV2; J: TRBJ2-7; size: many; D: TRBD2; CDR3: CASGLAGGQIRYEQYF; DNA: TGTGCCAGCGGGCTAGCGGGAGGCCAGATCCGCTACGAGCAGTACTTC
length: 16; V: TRBV2; J: TRBJ1-1; size: .; D: .; CDR3: CASSLGGGWLNTEAFF; DNA: TGTGCCAGCAGCTTGGGCGGAGGGTGGCTGAACACTGAAGCTTTCTTT
length: 17; V: TRBV3-1; J: TRBJ2-5; size: .; D: TRBD2; CDR3: CASTPGGPSGVQETQYF; DNA: TGTGCCAGCACCCCAGGAGGGCCTAGCGGAGTCCAAGAGACCCAGTACTTC
length: 16; V: TRBV24-1; J: TRBJ2-7; size: .; D: TRBD1; CDR3: CATSDPGQGASYEQYF; DNA: TGTGCCACCAGTGATCCGGGACAGGGGGCGTCCTACGAGCAGTACTTC
length: 14; V: TRBV2; J: TRBJ1-2; size: many; D: .; CDR3: CASSEAGGNYGYTF; DNA: TGTGCCAGCAGTGAAGCGGGGGGCAACTATGGCTACACCTTC
length: 17; V: TRBV24-1; J: TRBJ1-3; size: few; D: TRBD1; CDR3: CATSDRDRLYTGNTIYF; DNA: TGTGCCACCAGTGACCGGGACAGGTTGTATACTGGAAACACCATATATTTT
length: 13; V: TRBV2; J: TRBJ1-2; size: many; D: .; CDR3: CASSEAYNYGYTF; DNA: TGTGCCAGCAGTGAAGCCTATAACTATGGCTACACCTTC
length: 13; V: TRBV29-1; J: TRBJ2-7; size: many; D: .; CDR3: CSVEDSRSYEQYF; DNA: TGCAGCGTTGAAGATAGTAGGAGCTACGAGCAGTACTTC
length: 15; V: TRBV6-5; J: TRBJ2-7; size: .; D: TRBD2; CDR3: CASSYSQLANNEQYF; DNA: TGTGCCAGCAGTTACTCGCAACTAGCGAACAACGAGCAGTACTTC
length: 16; V: TRBV7-9; J: TRBJ2-5; size: many; D: TRBD1; CDR3: CASSLWMGQRQETQYF; DNA: TGTGCCAGCAGCTTATGGATGGGACAGAGACAAGAGACCCAGTACTTC
length: 13; V: TRBV7-9; J: TRBJ2-2; size: .; D: .; CDR3: CASSPGRPGELFF; DNA: TGTGCCAGCAGCCCCGGCCGGCCCGGGGAGCTGTTTTTT
length: 15; V: TRBV27; J: TRBJ1-5; size: .; D: .; CDR3: CASSPWGSSNQPQHF; DNA: TGTGCCAGCAGTCCCTGGGGGAGCAGCAATCAGCCCCAGCATTTT
length: 14; V: TRBV7-2; J: TRBJ1-4; size: .; D: TRBD1; CDR3: CASSSGQKHEKLFF; DNA: TGTGCCAGCAGCTCGGGACAGAAGCATGAAAAACTGTTTTTT
length: 13; V: TRBV18; J: TRBJ2-7; size: few; D: .; CDR3: CASSLQGFDEQYF; DNA: TGTGCCAGCTCACTACAGGGATTCGACGAGCAGTACTTC
length: 15; V: TRBV11-2; J: TRBJ2-5; size: .; D: TRBD1; CDR3: CASSRPGQGGETQYF; DNA: TGCGCCAGCAGCCGACCGGGACAGGGAGGGGAGACCCAGTACTTC
length: 16; V: TRBV2; J: TRBJ2-1; size: few; D: TRBD2; CDR3: CASRGTSGKSRNEQFF; DNA: TGTGCCAGCAGGGGGACTAGCGGGAAGAGTCGCAATGAGCAGTTCTTC
length: 16; V: TRBV27; J: TRBJ1-6; size: many; D: .; CDR3: CASSLITVSYNSPLHF; DNA: TGTGCCAGCAGTTTAATTACAGTGTCCTATAATTCACCCCTCCACTTT
length: 16; V: TRBV20-1; J: TRBJ2-3; size: .; D: .; CDR3: CSVTPPPPGVTDTQYF; DNA: TGCAGTGTTACCCCCCCACCACCGGGAGTAACAGATACGCAGTATTTT
length: 13; V: TRBV7-9; J: TRBJ2-7; size: .; D: TRBD1; CDR3: CANSWDRNYEQYF; DNA: TGTGCCAACAGCTGGGACAGGAACTACGAGCAGTACTTC
length: 16; V: TRBV27; J: TRBJ2-3; size: .; D: .; CDR3: CASSSGQTISTDTQYF; DNA: TGTGCCAGCAGTTCCGGCCAGACAATAAGCACAGATACGCAGTATTTT
length: 18; V: TRBV19; J: TRBJ1-1; size: many; D: .; CDR3: CASRRNGPLTAGDTEAFF; DNA: TGTGCCAGTAGAAGAAACGGGCCTTTAACGGCGGGGGACACTGAAGCTTTCTTT
length: 14; V: TRBV2; J: TRBJ2-7; size: many; D: .; CDR3: CASSPGHLSYEQYF; DNA: TGTGCCAGCAGCCCGGGACATCTCTCCTACGAGCAGTACTTC
length: 16; V: TRBV12-3/TRBV12-4; J: TRBJ2-2; size: few; D: .; CDR3: CASRGGGQATTGELFF; DNA: TGTGCCAGCAGGGGGGGGGGGCAGGCCACCACCGGGGAGCTGTTTTTT
length: 18; V: TRBV5-1; J: TRBJ2-4; size: few; D: TRBD2; CDR3: CASSLTLLAGVAKNIQYF; DNA: TGCGCCAGCAGCTTGACCTTACTAGCGGGAGTTGCCAAAAACATTCAGTACTTC
length: 16; V: TRBV10-3; J: TRBJ1-5; size: .; D: TRBD1; CDR3: CAICEMGQNSNQPQHF; DNA: TGTGCCATCTGTGAAATGGGACAGAATAGCAATCAGCCCCAGCATTTT
length: 13; V: TRBV3-1; J: TRBJ2-5; size: many; D: .; CDR3: CASSPRGSETQYF; DNA: TGTGCCAGCTCCCCCAGGGGATCGGAGACCCAGTACTTC
length: 13; V: TRBV12-3/TRBV12-4; J: TRBJ2-2; size: many; D: .; CDR3: CASRPSDSGELFF; DNA: TGTGCCAGCAGACCCTCCGATTCGGGGGAGCTGTTTTTT
length: 14; V: TRBV28; J: TRBJ1-6; size: .; D: .; CDR3: CASSFGNSFSPLHF; DNA: TGTGCCAGCAGTTTTGGAAACAGTTTTTCACCCCTCCACTTT